The clone carrying this T cell receptor (beta chain) occurred many times. Germline V gene sequence: CDR1 DFQATT, CDR2 SNEGSKA (reference sequence). Trimming took off 0 bases at V and 6 bases at J, with 8 bases between the two ends. The CDR3 sequence is 12 residues long. The authors prepared the TCRbeta library with unique molecular identifiers. Via MiXCR, TCRdb re-called the PCR reads, giving one row per CDR3 protein. The repertoire includes around 200,000 distinct CDR3 sequences, more than 6.5% of them detected once, and about 3% sits in the top ten. These data come from a study of T-cell reconstitution after alpha-beta-depleted transplantation in children.

The clonotype originates from a human donor who donated a stem cell graft to a child with Wiskott-Aldrich syndrome. The source material was PBMCs from the stem cell graft donor, sampled from the stem cell graft. J is TRBJ1-2 and V is TRBV20-1; D gene uncertain. The CDR3 protein is CSAREDRHGYTF. The DNA for the CDR3 is TGCAGTGCTAGAGAGGATCGTCATGGCTACACCTTC.